These T cell receptor beta chains were read from a single sample in a study of T-cell reconstitution after alpha-beta-depleted transplantation in children. TCRdb analysed the PCR reads with MiXCR anew, one entry per CDR3 protein. Of over 150,000 distinct CDR3 sequences listed, roughly 7.5% are singletons. Sequences were derived from PBMCs from the stem cell graft donor, sampled from the stem cell graft. The receptors derive from a human donor who donated a stem cell graft to a child with Wiskott-Aldrich syndrome. The CDR3 runs from the conserved cysteine through the conserved F or W. D genes are given only for firm matches. Size values are once, few and many counts, or a class for expanded clones, and some rows have none.

TRBV7-8,.,TRBJ1-2,many,13,TGTGCCAGCAGCTCGGGATCCTTCTATGGCTACACCTTC,CASSSGSFYGYTF
TRBV15,.,TRBJ2-1,many,13,TGTGCCACCAGTCTCGACCCTAGGAATGAGCAGTTCTTC,CATSLDPRNEQFF
TRBV4-3,.,TRBJ1-2,many,15,TGCGCCAGCAGCCAAGAAATCTCGGGGCCTGGTGGCTACACCTTC,CASSQEISGPGGYTF
TRBV20-1,.,TRBJ2-3,many,15,TGCAGTCCTCATACCAGGGGGGTGGGACCAGATACGCAGTATTTT,CSPHTRGVGPDTQYF
TRBV11-1,TRBD1,TRBJ1-1,.,18,TGTGCCAGCAGCTCACCCGGGACAGAGGGGTACCGGAACACTGAAGCTTTCTTT,CASSSPGTEGYRNTEAFF
TRBV7-2,.,TRBJ2-1,.,15,TGTGCCAGCAGCTTAGTGGGGCTAAGCGACAATGAGCAGTTCTTC,CASSLVGLSDNEQFF
TRBV29-1,.,TRBJ1-1,many,13,TGCAGCTCTATCCAGGGAAGAGGGACTGAAGCTTTCTTT,CSSIQGRGTEAFF
TRBV6-1,.,TRBJ2-2,many,12,TGTGCCAGCAGGGAAGCTACCGGGGAGCTGTTTTTT,CASREATGELFF
TRBV6-6,TRBD2,TRBJ2-3,many,15,TGTGCCAGCAGGTTCAGCGGGGGGCCCACAGATACGCAGTATTTT,CASRFSGGPTDTQYF
TRBV5-6,.,TRBJ1-5,many,15,TGTGCCAGCAGCCCCGCGGGGGGTTTAAATCAGCCCCAGCATTTT,CASSPAGGLNQPQHF
TRBV5-1,.,TRBJ1-3,many,14,TGCGCCAGCAGCTTGACAGGGACTGGAAACACCATATATTTT,CASSLTGTGNTIYF
TRBV20-1,TRBD1,TRBJ1-1,many,13,TGCAGTGCTCGGACAGGGGGCCGAACTGAAGCTTTCTTT,CSARTGGRTEAFF
TRBV7-9,.,TRBJ1-1,many,13,TGTGCCAGCAGCAGGGACATCGACACTGAAGCTTTCTTT,CASSRDIDTEAFF
TRBV5-1,.,TRBJ2-5,many,12,TGCGCCAGCAGCTTGCTACGGGAGACCCAGTACTTC,CASSLLRETQYF
TRBV7-8,.,TRBJ1-6,.,16,TGTGCCAGCAGCTGGGGGCAGGGTTTCGATAATTCACCCCTCCACTTT,CASSWGQGFDNSPLHF
TRBV5-1,TRBD1,TRBJ2-3,many,21,TGCGCCAGCAGCTTGTCCACATATAGGGACAGGGTGGAGTCTAGCACAGATACGCAGTATTTT,CASSLSTYRDRVESSTDTQYF
TRBV20-1,TRBD2,TRBJ2-1,few,14,TGCAGTGCTGAGGGGGTAGCGGGAGACAATGAGCAGTTCTTC,CSAEGVAGDNEQFF
TRBV29-1,.,TRBJ2-5,many,12,TGCAGCGTTTTTCGGGGAGGAGAGACCCAGTACTTC,CSVFRGGETQYF
TRBV28,TRBD2,TRBJ2-7,many,16,TGTGCCAGCAGTTTTTTGGGGGGGAGGCGGCGAATAGAGCAGTACTTC,CASSFLGGRRRIEQYF
TRBV6-1,.,TRBJ2-5,many,12,TGTGCCAGCATTGGAGATCAAGAGACCCAGTACTTC,CASIGDQETQYF
TRBV12-3/TRBV12-4,.,TRBJ1-5,many,16,TGTGCCAGCAGGGACGAGCAGACCCCGAACCATCAGCCCCAGCATTTT,CASRDEQTPNHQPQHF
TRBV10-3,.,TRBJ1-1,many,13,TGTGCCATCAAGAACTCCCTGAACACTGAAGCTTTCTTT,CAIKNSLNTEAFF
TRBV6-2/TRBV6-3,TRBD1,TRBJ1-5,many,16,TGTGCCAGCAGTGATAACCGGGACAGGGGTAATCAGCCCCAGCATTTT,CASSDNRDRGNQPQHF
TRBV7-2,TRBD1,TRBJ1-5,many,14,TGTGCCAGCAGCTCGCGACAGGGCGATCAGCCCCAGCATTTT,CASSSRQGDQPQHF
TRBV4-3,TRBD2,TRBJ2-1,many,18,TGCGCCAGCAGTCATATAACCGGGACTAGCGGGCCGGGAGGTGAGCAGTTCTTC,CASSHITGTSGPGGEQFF
TRBV12-3/TRBV12-4,.,TRBJ1-1,many,13,TGTGCCAGCAGCTACCAGGAGAACACTGAAGCTTTCTTT,CASSYQENTEAFF
TRBV10-2,.,TRBJ2-3,few,12,TGCGCCAGCAGTCCCTCGGCAGATACGCAGTATTTT,CASSPSADTQYF
TRBV6-4,.,TRBJ2-1,few,13,TGTGCCAGCAGTGACTCCGGCCGGCCTGAGCAGTTCTTC,CASSDSGRPEQFF
TRBV12-3/TRBV12-4,.,TRBJ1-5,.,15,TGTGCCTTCAGTTTCGGGGGGAATGGCAATCAGCCCCAGCATTTT,CAFSFGGNGNQPQHF
TRBV12-3/TRBV12-4,.,TRBJ2-2,few,15,TGTGCCAGCAGCCGAGGGACCTTGATAAACGGGGAGCTGTTTTTT,CASSRGTLINGELFF
TRBV10-2,TRBD1,TRBJ2-7,.,17,TGCGCCAGCAGAGCCGGACAGGGACAGGTTGTTTCCTACGAGCAGTACTTC,CASRAGQGQVVSYEQYF
TRBV20-1,.,TRBJ2-1,many,15,TGCAGTGCTAGAAGGGAATCGGAGTCCTACAATGAGCAGTTCTTC,CSARRESESYNEQFF
TRBV6-5,TRBD1,TRBJ1-6,few,15,TGTGCCAGCAGTTTCGGACAGGCAGCGAGGTCACCCCTCCACTTT,CASSFGQAARSPLHF
TRBV3-1,.,TRBJ2-3,few,17,TGTGCCAGCAGCCAGAGTTATGAAGGTGATTGGGCAGATACGCAGTATTTT,CASSQSYEGDWADTQYF
TRBV5-1,TRBD1,TRBJ2-5,.,15,TGCGCCAGCAGCTTGAGGACAGGGGGAGTCGAGACCCAGTACTTC,CASSLRTGGVETQYF
TRBV13,.,TRBJ2-6,many,15,TGTGCCAGCAGCTTAGAGGGTTCGCGGGCCAACGTCCTGACTTTC,CASSLEGSRANVLTF
TRBV29-1,.,TRBJ1-1,many,13,TGCAGCGTGTTCAGGGGTGGGAACACTGAAGCTTTCTTT,CSVFRGGNTEAFF
TRBV12-3/TRBV12-4,.,TRBJ2-5,many,17,TGTGCCAGCAGTTTAGCCCTTCAAGGTTTCAGTCATGAGACCCAGTACTTC,CASSLALQGFSHETQYF
TRBV3-1,.,TRBJ2-7,.,14,TGTGCCAGCAGCCCTCCGGACAGATCCTACGAGCAGTACTTC,CASSPPDRSYEQYF
TRBV19,.,TRBJ2-2,few,14,TGTGCCAGTAGGGAGCGGCTGAACACCGGGGAGCTGTTTTTT,CASRERLNTGELFF
TRBV19,.,TRBJ2-5,many,15,TGTGCCAGTAGTTCCCCGGGGGACCGTCAAGAGACCCAGTACTTC,CASSSPGDRQETQYF
TRBV4-2,TRBD2,TRBJ2-1,many,20,TGTGCCAGCAGCCAAGCGCCCGGGACTAGCGGGGGGAGCTCCTACAATGAGCAGTTCTTC,CASSQAPGTSGGSSYNEQFF
TRBV5-1,TRBD2,TRBJ2-5,many,15,TGCGCCAGCAGCTTGGGACTAGCCCTCCAAGAGACCCAGTACTTC,CASSLGLALQETQYF
TRBV12-3/TRBV12-4,TRBD1,TRBJ1-5,many,15,TGTGCCAGCAGTCCATCAGGGGGGAGCAATCAGCCCCAGCATTTT,CASSPSGGSNQPQHF
TRBV3-1,TRBD1,TRBJ1-4,many,14,TGTGCCAGCAGCGCACAGGGGGCCGATGAAAAACTGTTTTTT,CASSAQGADEKLFF
TRBV20-1,.,TRBJ2-3,many,11,TGCAGTGCTTTAGGCACAGATACGCAGTATTTT,CSALGTDTQYF
TRBV5-1,.,TRBJ2-1,many,16,TGCGCCAGCAGCCTACAGGCTACCCTCTCCTACAATGAGCAGTTCTTC,CASSLQATLSYNEQFF
TRBV5-5,.,TRBJ2-4,many,14,TGTGCCAGCAGCTTGGAGAGAGCCAAAAACATTCAGTACTTC,CASSLERAKNIQYF